This paragraph reports one T cell receptor (beta chain). While infection was still active, Seattle patients were enrolled and then followed longitudinally. Germline V gene data show CDR1 as SNHLY and CDR2 as FYNNEI. CDR3 length: 17 amino acids. V shed 2 bases, J shed 6 bases, and the junction held 9 bases outside the gene matches. The authors' processing: By means of reference gene primer amplification, nucleated cell counts were estimated. Data came from immunoSEQ multiplex PCR; TCRdb stores just in-frame clones and leaves some out. V, J and clone size were drawn from that table, and D and trimming were deduced from the DNA. The table records about 280,000 clones, just under 90% of them present only once. This entry comes from a study of blood T cell repertoires in COVID-19. In the study overall: Sample material is recorded as cDNA or gDNA derived from T cells, B-cell-depleted T cells, or PBMCs.

Source material: peripheral blood. The receptor's source is a woman under 40 with COVID-19, enrolled during active disease. The chain combines TRBV2 with TRBJ2-1; 11 nucleotides match TRBD2. This CDR3 is CASSELVTSGGPNEQFF. CDR3 DNA sequence: TGTGCCAGCAGTGAATTGGTAACTAGCGGGGGCCCCAATGAGCAGTTCTTC.